These 18 T cell receptor beta chains share one sample of origin, sequenced in a study of human T cells and chemical hapten exposure (dated by TCRdb to about 2021). This specimen's time point label, per the study, means: pre-sensitization, week 0. Taken with the paper, the label for treatment or condition translates to: therapeutic diphenylcyclopropenone sensitization with weekly scalp DPC. The library was generated by RACE. These reads were obtained on a NextSeq 500. Using fastp at Q25 and MiXCR, TCRdb reprocessed the public reads and kept productive beta chains. All rows with the same CDR3 protein become a single entry with the most common DNA and genes. This sample gives roughly 100,000 distinct CDR3 sequences in total; 8% to 10% of them show up just once. Around 4% of the sample is taken by the ten largest. Here the sequenced sample was whole blood, taken in connection with sensitization to the hapten diphenylcyclopropenone (DPC). These receptors came from a woman in her thirties or forties with alopecia areata. Some clones in this sample may be carry-over from other donors' samples.

This clonotype was seen at least ten times. The chain recombines TRBV10-3 with TRBJ1-2; a weak D match, TRBD1 (5 bases). V lost 5 bases to trimming and J lost 5 bases, with 9 bases between them. This CDR3 region has 12 residues. The V gene's germline CDR1 is ENHRY and CDR2 SYGVKD. The CDR3 coding sequence is TGTGCCATCAGTACACAGGTTTATGGCTACACCTTC. Translation gives CAISTQVYGYTF.

This clonotype was counted a few times. V usage is TRBV11-2 and J usage is TRBJ1-3; D unresolved. The CDR3 totals 14 residues. Germline CDR1 and CDR2: SGHAT and FQNNGV. With 1 base removed from V and 0 bases from J, the gap between germline ends came to 4 bases. The CDR3 region is CASSLGVSGNTIYF. The DNA for the CDR3 is TGTGCCAGCAGCTTAGGAGTCTCTGGAAACACCATATATTTT.

This sequence joins TRBV15 and TRBJ2-2; D call uncertain. Germline loops: CDR1 LNHNV, CDR2 YYDKDF (reference sequence). The CDR3 covers 14 residues. Trimming stripped 3 bases from V and 0 bases from J, with 5 bases between. CDR3 sequence reads: CATSSYSNTGELFF. CDR3 coding DNA: TGTGCCACCAGCAGTTACTCGAACACCGGGGAGCTGTTTTTT. Filled out from reference TRBV15 and TRBJ2-2, the complete variable domain reads DAMVIQNPRYQVTQFGKPVTLSCSQTLNHNVMYWYQQKSSQAPKLLFHYYDKDFNNEADTPDNFQSRRPNTSFCFLDIRSPGLGDTAMYLCATSSYSNTGELFFGEGSRLTVL.

This clonotype was seen ten or more times. V gene TRBV6-1 combines with J gene TRBJ1-5; D is uncertain. Germline loops: CDR1 MNHNS, CDR2 SASEGT. V lost 3 bases, J lost 0 bases, and 6 bases lay in between. The CDR3 spans 14 residues. CDR3 protein: CASSEQLSNQPQHF. The CDR3, as DNA: TGTGCCAGCAGTGAGCAACTTAGCAATCAGCCCCAGCATTTT.

The chain has TRBV9 and TRBJ2-7, with 8 bases lining up with TRBD1. The CDR3 loop spans 14 amino acids. J lost 5 bases, V lost 0 bases, and 4 bases had no gene match. Germline lookup yields CDR1 SGDLS and CDR2 YYNGEE. The CDR3 sequence: CASSVVSGGNEQYF. The CDR3 DNA reads TGTGCCAGCAGCGTAGTATCAGGGGGCAACGAGCAGTACTTC.

This clonotype occurred many times. V usage is TRBV11-1 and J usage is TRBJ2-6; D is ambiguous. V was trimmed by 0 bases and J by 4 bases, leaving 1 base between them. Germline V lookup: CDR1 SGHAT, CDR2 FQDESV (reference sequence). The CDR3 consists of 13 residues. In nucleotides, the CDR3 is TGTGCCAGCAGCTTAGCCGGGGCCAACGTCCTGACTTTC. It yields the protein CASSLAGANVLTF.

This clonotype was observed a handful of times. The chain recombines TRBV7-9 with TRBJ1-4; D remains unclear. V was trimmed by 4 bases and J by 7 bases, leaving 16 bases between them. The CDR3 consists of 15 residues. Germline CDR1 reads SEHNR; CDR2 reads FQNEAQ (reference sequence). The CDR3 DNA reads TGTGCCAGCAGCTCCGGTTTAGGGAGTAGTGAAAAACTGTTTTTT. This sequence encodes CASSSGLGSSEKLFF.

V gene TRBV6-5 combines with J gene TRBJ2-4; D gene ambiguous. There are 13 residues in the CDR3. V was clipped by 2 bases and J by 9 bases, with 11 bases between them. From germline, CDR1 is MNHEY and CDR2 SVGAGI. CDR3 protein: CASSYKGIGIQYF. In DNA form, the CDR3 reads TGTGCCAGCAGTTACAAGGGTATCGGCATTCAGTACTTC.

The J gene is TRBJ2-1, the V gene TRBV7-2; 7 positions match TRBD1. The germline gives CDR1 SGHTA, CDR2 FQGNSA. This CDR3 is built from 15 residues. Trimming took 5 bases from V and 2 from J; bases not matched to a gene: 6. The CDR3 region has the DNA TGTGCCAGCAGCCCCACAGGGGCTCCCTACAATGAGCAGTTCTTC. As protein: CASSPTGAPYNEQFF.

The chain combines TRBV9 with TRBJ2-3, with D possibly being TRBD2 (7 bases). This CDR3 is built from 14 residues. Looked up from germline, CDR1 is SGDLS and CDR2 is YYNGEE. V lost 4 bases and J 2 bases, leaving 11 bases between the germline ends. The CDR3, as DNA: TGTGCCAGCAGCCCGCGGGGGCCCACAGATACGCAGTATTTT. Its protein product is CASSPRGPTDTQYF.

This clonotype was detected ten times or more. This chain joins TRBV11-2 and TRBJ2-7, with D possibly matching TRBD2 (6 bases). The CDR3 loop spans 14 amino acids. Germline CDR1 and CDR2: SGHAT and FQNNGV. The V end lost 3 bases, the J end lost 3 bases, and 12 bases lay between the germline ends. The CDR3 loop is CASSFGTADYEQYF. CDR3 DNA: TGTGCCAGCAGCTTTGGGACTGCAGACTACGAGCAGTACTTC.

Details on this clonotype: A read error may explain this, as a much larger clone is one base away. Because the CDR3 is missing its conserved closing phenylalanine or tryptophan, this is likely a read error. As DNA, the CDR3 is TGTGCCACCAGTGACCCCCTGAGGACAGGGCAGCACGAGCAGTACTCC. It is translated as CATSDPLRTGQHEQYS. This sequence joins TRBV24-1 and TRBJ2-7; 8 bases agree with TRBD1. CDR3 length: 16 amino acids. Germline CDR1 KGHDR, CDR2 SFDVKD. Trimming at V came to 4 bases and at J to 5 bases, leaving 12 bases not matched to a gene.

The chain employs TRBV28 and TRBJ1-2; no definite D call. Germline CDR1 reads MDHEN; CDR2 reads SYDVKM. This CDR3 contains 10 residues. Trimming took off 7 bases at V and 5 bases at J, with 5 bases between the two ends. The CDR3 nucleotides read TGTGCCAGCACCCTGTATGGCTACACCTTC. Translation gives CASTLYGYTF.

The genes are TRBV20-1 and TRBJ2-2; D remains ambiguous. The CDR3 covers 14 residues. Germline V CDR1 and CDR2: DFQATT, SNEGSKA (reference sequence). Trimming took off 1 base at V and 4 bases at J, with 10 bases between the two ends. The CDR3, as DNA: TGCAGTGCTAGAGGAAATTCAGGCACCGGGGAGCTGTTTTTT. Its translation is CSARGNSGTGELFF.

The chain carries TRBV12-3 or TRBV12-4 and TRBJ1-4; D may be TRBD1 (6 bases). This CDR3 has 13 residues. V gave up 4 bases and J gave up 7 bases, with 10 bases separating them. This CDR3 reads CASSSFRGEKLFF. CDR3 DNA: TGTGCCAGCAGTTCCTTCAGGGGTGAAAAACTGTTTTTT.

This clonotype was observed at least ten times. The genes are TRBV12-3 or TRBV12-4 and TRBJ2-7; D not resolved. Trimming stripped 5 bases from V and 4 bases from J, with 9 bases between. The CDR3 runs 12 residues. CDR3 region: CASSPSVYEQYF. In DNA form, the CDR3 reads TGTGCCAGCAGTCCCTCCGTGTACGAGCAGTACTTC.

There are many counts of this clonotype. The rearrangement joins TRBV11-2 to TRBJ1-2; D not resolved. Trimming took 5 bases from V and 4 from J, leaving 20 bases between them. Germline V gene sequence: CDR1 SGHAT, CDR2 FQNNGV. The CDR3 loop spans 16 amino acids. The CDR3 nucleotides read TGTGCCAGCAGCCCCCGCCGGTTGGTGGCATTCTATGGCTACACCTTC. This gives the protein CASSPRRLVAFYGYTF.

This clonotype was picked up many times. The chain couples TRBV6-2 or TRBV6-3 to TRBJ2-5; tentative D call: TRBD2 (6 bases). Trimming shortened V by 4 bases and J by 4 bases, and 16 bases separated the two germline ends. This CDR3 has 15 amino acids. Germline CDR1 reads MNHEY; CDR2 reads SVGEGT. The CDR3 sequence: CASSWRGGLGETQYF. In DNA form, the CDR3 reads TGTGCCAGCAGTTGGAGGGGAGGACTGGGAGAGACCCAGTACTTC.